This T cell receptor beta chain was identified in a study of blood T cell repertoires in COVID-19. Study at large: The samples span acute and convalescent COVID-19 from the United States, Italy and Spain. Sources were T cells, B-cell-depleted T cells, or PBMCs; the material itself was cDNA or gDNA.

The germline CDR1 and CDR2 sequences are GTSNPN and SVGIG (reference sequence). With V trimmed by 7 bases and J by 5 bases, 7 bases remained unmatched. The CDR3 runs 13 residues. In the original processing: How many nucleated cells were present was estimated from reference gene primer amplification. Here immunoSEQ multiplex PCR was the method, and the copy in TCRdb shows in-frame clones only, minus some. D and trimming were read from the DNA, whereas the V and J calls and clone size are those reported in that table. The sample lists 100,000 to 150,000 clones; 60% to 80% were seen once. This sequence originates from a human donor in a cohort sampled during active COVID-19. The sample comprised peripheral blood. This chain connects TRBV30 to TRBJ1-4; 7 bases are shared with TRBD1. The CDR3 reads CASTGMANEKLFF. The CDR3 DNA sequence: TGTGCCTCGACAGGGATGGCGAATGAAAAACTGTTTTTT.